Presented here are 6 T cell receptor beta chains from one specimen sequenced in a study of T cell responses to AZD1222 COVID-19 vaccine. Repertoires were generated with immunoSEQ multiplex PCR, while TCRdb's copy carries only in-frame clones and drops some. The sample shows 130,000 to 150,000 clones, around 87% of them seen only once. The source was peripheral blood, collected on day 0 of AZD1222 vaccination. The receptors stem from an adult in good health.

V is TRBV9 and J is TRBJ1-6, with TRBD1 identical over 7 bases. CDR1 is SGDLS, CDR2 YYNGEE, per germline. The CDR3 contains 14 residues. Trimming cost V 6 bases and J 3 bases; bases outside gene matches: 3. For the CDR3, the DNA is TGTGCCAGCAACCGGGACAGCTATAATTCACCCCTCCACTTT. It codes for CASNRDSYNSPLHF.

This sequence joins TRBV7-9 and TRBJ1-1; the match to TRBD1 covers 10 bases. The germline CDR1 and CDR2 sequences are SEHNR and FQNEAQ (reference sequence). The CDR3 consists of 16 residues. V lost 5 bases, J lost 5 bases, and 11 bases stayed unmatched. The CDR3 coding sequence is TGTGCCAGCAGCCCAGGGGACAGGGGCTCCAATACTGAAGCTTTCTTT. Its translation is CASSPGDRGSNTEAFF.

The count of this clone is one. This CDR3 reads CLISTDTQYF. CDR3 in DNA: TGTTTGATTAGCACAGATACGCAGTATTTT. V and J are TRBV21-1 and TRBJ2-3. TRBV21-1 is deemed a pseudogene. This CDR3 contains 10 residues.

On this clone: The junction shows a germline mismatch at one end, possibly a read error. V and J are TRBV7-8 and TRBJ1-4, with D maybe TRBD1 (5 bases). Germline CDR1 and CDR2: SGHVS and FQNEAQ. CDR3 length: 13 residues. The CDR3 DNA reads as TGTGCCAGCAGCTTAGCGCAGGGCTCCCCCGGCACTTTT. Its protein is CASSLAQGSPGTF.

V and J are TRBV5-6 and TRBJ2-4, with D possibly being TRBD1 (5 bases). This CDR3 has 17 amino acids. Germline lookup yields CDR1 SGHDT and CDR2 YYEEEE. V was shortened by 3 bases and J by 0 bases, with 16 bases between the two germline ends. The CDR3 reads CASSSRGRILAKNIQYF. The CDR3 DNA follows: TGTGCCAGCAGCTCAAGGGGCAGGATCCTAGCCAAAAACATTCAGTACTTC.

The chain joins TRBV20-1 to TRBJ2-5, with 8 positions matching TRBD2. The CDR3 consists of 11 residues. Germline CDR1 is DFQATT and CDR2 is SNEGSKA (reference sequence). CDR3 DNA: TGCAGCGGACTAGCACAAGAGACCCAGTACTTC. It yields the protein CSGLAQETQYF.